This T cell receptor beta chain was observed in a study of PD-1 blockade in classical Hodgkin lymphoma. Study-wide points: CD4+ TCR diversity climbed significantly by C4D1, unlike CD8+ TCR diversity. For complete responders, baseline diversity was comparable to that of newly diagnosed patients.

Clones were sequenced by immunoSEQ multiplex PCR, and TCRdb holds only the in-frame ones, with some missing. The table has about 62,000 clones, 88% seen once. Of note for this clone: What it binds is not known.

J was trimmed by 7 bases and V by 1 base; bases with no gene match: 10. The germline V gene encodes CDR1 SGHTA and CDR2 FQGNSA. The CDR3 runs 16 residues. Each of the patients experienced relapse following autologous stem cell transplantation, and their brentuximab vedotin exposure differed. The V gene is TRBV7-2, the J gene TRBJ1-5; 7 bases match TRBD1. This sample comprised peripheral blood mononuclear cells (PBMCs), obtained at baseline. The sequence derives from a human donor with classical Hodgkin lymphoma. For the CDR3, the DNA is TGTGCCAGCAGCTTAGAGGGAGGGGGCTGGGGACAGCCCCAGCATTTT. Its translation is CASSLEGGGWGQPQHF.